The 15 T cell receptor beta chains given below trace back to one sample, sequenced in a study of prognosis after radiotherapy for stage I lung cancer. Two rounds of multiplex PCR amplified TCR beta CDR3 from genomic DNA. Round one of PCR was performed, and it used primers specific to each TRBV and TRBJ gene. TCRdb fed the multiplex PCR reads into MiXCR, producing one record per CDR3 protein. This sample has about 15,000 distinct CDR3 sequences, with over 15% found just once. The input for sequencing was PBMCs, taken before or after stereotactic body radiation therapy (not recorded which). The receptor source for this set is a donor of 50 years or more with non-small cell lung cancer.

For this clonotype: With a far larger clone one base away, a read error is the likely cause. CDR3 in DNA: TGTGCCAGCAGTCCCCGGGACACTAGCTCCTACGAGCAGTACTTC. This sequence encodes CASSPRDTSSYEQYF. The chain joins TRBV28 to TRBJ2-7; D perhaps matches TRBD1 (6 bases). CDR3 length equals 15 residues. Germline CDR1 reads MDHEN; CDR2 reads SYDVKM. Trimming cost V 5 bases and J 0 bases, with 14 bases left between them.

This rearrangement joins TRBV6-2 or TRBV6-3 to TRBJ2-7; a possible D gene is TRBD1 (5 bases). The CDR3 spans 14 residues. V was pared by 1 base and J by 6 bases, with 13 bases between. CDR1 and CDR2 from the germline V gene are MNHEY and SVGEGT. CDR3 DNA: TGTGCCAGCAGTTACTTCGGCAGGGTGGGCGAGCAGTACTTC. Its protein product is CASSYFGRVGEQYF.

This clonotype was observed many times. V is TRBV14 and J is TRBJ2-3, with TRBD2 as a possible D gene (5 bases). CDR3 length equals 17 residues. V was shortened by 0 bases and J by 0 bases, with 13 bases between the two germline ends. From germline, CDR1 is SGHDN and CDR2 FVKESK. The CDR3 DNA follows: TGTGCCAGCAGCCAAGATCCGGCAGCGGCTAGCACAGATACGCAGTATTTT. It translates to CASSQDPAAASTDTQYF.

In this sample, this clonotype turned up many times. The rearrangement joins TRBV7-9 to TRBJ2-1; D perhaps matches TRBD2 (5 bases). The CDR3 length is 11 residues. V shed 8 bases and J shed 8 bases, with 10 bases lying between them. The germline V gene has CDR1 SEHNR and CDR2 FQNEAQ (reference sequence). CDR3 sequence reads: CASSPDYEQFF. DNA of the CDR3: TGTGCCAGCTCGCCGGACTATGAGCAGTTCTTC.

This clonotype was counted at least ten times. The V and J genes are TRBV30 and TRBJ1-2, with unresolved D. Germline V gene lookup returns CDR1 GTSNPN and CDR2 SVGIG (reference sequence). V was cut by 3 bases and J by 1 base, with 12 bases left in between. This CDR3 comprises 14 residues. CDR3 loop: CAWRRPGVNYGYTF. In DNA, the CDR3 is TGTGCCTGGAGAAGGCCCGGAGTTAACTATGGCTACACCTTC.

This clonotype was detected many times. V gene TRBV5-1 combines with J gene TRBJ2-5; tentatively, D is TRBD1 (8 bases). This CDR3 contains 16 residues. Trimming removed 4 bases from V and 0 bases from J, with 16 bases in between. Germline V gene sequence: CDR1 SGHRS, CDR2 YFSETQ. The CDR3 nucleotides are TGCGCCAGCAGCCTCGACAGGGGAGGGGACCAAGAGACCCAGTACTTC. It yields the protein CASSLDRGGDQETQYF.

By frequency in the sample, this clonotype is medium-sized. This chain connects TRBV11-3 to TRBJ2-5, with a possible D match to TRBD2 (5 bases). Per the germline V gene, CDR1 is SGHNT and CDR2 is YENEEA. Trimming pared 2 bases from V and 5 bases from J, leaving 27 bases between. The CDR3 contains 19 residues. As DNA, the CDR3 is TGTGCCAGCAGCTTATTTCTTTTGGATAAAGGACTGTCGGGGGAGACCCAGTACTTC. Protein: CASSLFLLDKGLSGETQYF.

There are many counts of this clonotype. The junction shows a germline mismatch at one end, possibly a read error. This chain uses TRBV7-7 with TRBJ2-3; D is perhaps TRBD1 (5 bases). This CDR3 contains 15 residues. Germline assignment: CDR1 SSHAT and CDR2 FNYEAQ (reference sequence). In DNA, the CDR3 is TGTGCTAGCAGCTTGTCAGGGATAAGCACAGATACGCAGTATTTT. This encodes CASSLSGISTDTQYF. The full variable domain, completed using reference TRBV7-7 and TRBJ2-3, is GAGVSQSPRYKVTKRGQDVTLRCDPISSHATLYWYQQALGQGPEFLTYFNYEAQPDKSGLPSDRFSAERPEGSISTLTIQRTEQRDSAMYRCASSLSGISTDTQYFGPGTRLTVL.

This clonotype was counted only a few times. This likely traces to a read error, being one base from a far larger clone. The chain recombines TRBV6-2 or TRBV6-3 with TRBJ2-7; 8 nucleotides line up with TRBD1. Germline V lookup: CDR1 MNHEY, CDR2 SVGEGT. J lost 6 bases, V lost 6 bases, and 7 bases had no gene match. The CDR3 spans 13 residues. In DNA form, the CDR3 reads TGTGCCAGCAGGGACAGGGATCATAGCGAGCAGTACTTC. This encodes CASRDRDHSEQYF.

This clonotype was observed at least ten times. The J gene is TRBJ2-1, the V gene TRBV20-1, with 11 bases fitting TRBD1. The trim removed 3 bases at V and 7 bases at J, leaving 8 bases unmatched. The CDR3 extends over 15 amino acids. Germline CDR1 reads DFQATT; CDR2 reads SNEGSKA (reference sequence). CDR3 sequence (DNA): TGCAGTGCTAGGCTCCGGGACAGGGGGTTAAATGAGCAGTTCTTC. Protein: CSARLRDRGLNEQFF.

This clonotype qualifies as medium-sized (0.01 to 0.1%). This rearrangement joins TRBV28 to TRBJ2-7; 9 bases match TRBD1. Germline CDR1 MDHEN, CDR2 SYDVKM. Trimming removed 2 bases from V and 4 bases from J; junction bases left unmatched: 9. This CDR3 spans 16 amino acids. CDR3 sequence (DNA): TGTGCCAGCAGTTTAAATTTTGGACAGGGGATATACGAGCAGTACTTC. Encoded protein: CASSLNFGQGIYEQYF. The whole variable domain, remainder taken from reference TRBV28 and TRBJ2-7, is DVKVTQSSRYLVKRTGEKVFLECVQDMDHENMFWYRQDPGLGLRLIYFSYDVKMKEKGDIPEGYSVSREKKERFSLILESASTNQTSMYLCASSLNFGQGIYEQYFGPGTRLTVT.

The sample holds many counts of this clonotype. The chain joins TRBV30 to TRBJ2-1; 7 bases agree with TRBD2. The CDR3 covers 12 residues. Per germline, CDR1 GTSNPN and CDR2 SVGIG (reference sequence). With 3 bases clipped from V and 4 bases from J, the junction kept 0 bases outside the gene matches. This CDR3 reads CAWSGGYNEQFF. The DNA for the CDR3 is TGTGCCTGGAGCGGGGGGTACAATGAGCAGTTCTTC.

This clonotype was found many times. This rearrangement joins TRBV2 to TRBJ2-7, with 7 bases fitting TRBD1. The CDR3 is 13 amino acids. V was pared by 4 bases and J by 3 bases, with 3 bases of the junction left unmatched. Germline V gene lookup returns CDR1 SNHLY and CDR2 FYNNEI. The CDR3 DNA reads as TGTGCCAGCAGTGGGGACAGCCTCTACGAGCAGTACTTC. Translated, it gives CASSGDSLYEQYF.

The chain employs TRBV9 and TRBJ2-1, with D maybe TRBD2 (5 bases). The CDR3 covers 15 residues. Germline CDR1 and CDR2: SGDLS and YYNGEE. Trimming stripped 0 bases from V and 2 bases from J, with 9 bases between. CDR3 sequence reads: CASSVVEEAYNEQFF. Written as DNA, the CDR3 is TGTGCCAGCAGCGTAGTCGAGGAGGCCTACAATGAGCAGTTCTTC.

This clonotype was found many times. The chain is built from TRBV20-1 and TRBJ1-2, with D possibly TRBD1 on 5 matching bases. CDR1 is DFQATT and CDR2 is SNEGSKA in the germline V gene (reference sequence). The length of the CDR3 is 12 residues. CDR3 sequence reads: CRAGDLNYGYTF. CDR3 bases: TGCAGGGCGGGGGACCTTAACTATGGCTACACCTTC.